Below, 20 T cell receptor beta chains from the same sample are listed, as sequenced in a study of vaccination and CD4 T cells after COVID-19 (dated by TCRdb to 2021 to 2024). What this sample's treatment or condition label stands for: roughly 10-day PBMC culture with coronavirus spike peptide pools or control peptides (ViraFEST assay). These receptors have no identified antigens. The method was PCR. The reads were generated on an Illumina iSeq 100. TCR sequencing of DNA from cultured CD4+ T cells used the Oncomine TCR Beta short-read assay at the Johns Hopkins FTIC core. TCRdb itself trimmed the public reads at Q25 with fastp, ran MiXCR and retained productive beta chains. Rows are combined by CDR3 protein, so each entry shows the most common genes and DNA. A total of about 16,000 distinct CDR3 sequences appear in this sample, roughly 57% of them only once. 8% to 9.5% of the sample is held by the ten biggest clonotypes.

The sample comprised CD4+ T cells from blood, cultured in vitro. These receptors all stem from a human donor who had recovered from COVID-19.

This clonotype occurred a few times. This chain joins TRBV27 and TRBJ1-1, with D unresolved. Trimming cost V 6 bases and J 3 bases, with 11 bases left between them. Germline V gene lookup returns CDR1 MNHEY and CDR2 SMNVEV (reference sequence). This CDR3 spans 13 amino acids. This CDR3 reads CASRWGGYTEAFF. The CDR3 nucleotides are TGTGCCAGCAGGTGGGGAGGGTACACTGAAGCTTTCTTT.

This rearrangement joins TRBV2 to TRBJ2-1; D possibly corresponds to TRBD1 (6 bases). The CDR3 sequence is 14 residues long. Trimming stripped 6 bases from V and 7 bases from J, with 16 bases between. CDR1 is SNHLY and CDR2 is FYNNEI in the germline V gene. CDR3 protein: CASRPPVGANEQFF. CDR3 DNA: TGTGCCAGCAGGCCCCCAGTGGGGGCAAATGAGCAGTTCTTC.

The CDR3 coding sequence is TGCAGTGCTCCAGAATTCACTTCCGGGGAGCTGTTTTTT. Translation: CSAPEFTSGELFF. This rearrangement joins TRBV20-1 to TRBJ2-2; D is uncertain. Germline lookup yields CDR1 DFQATT and CDR2 SNEGSKA (reference sequence). The CDR3 contains 13 residues. Trimming cost V 5 bases and J 6 bases, with 13 bases left between them.

V is TRBV2 and J is TRBJ1-2, with D unresolved. The CDR3 totals 13 residues. Germline V gene sequence: CDR1 SNHLY, CDR2 FYNNEI. The ends were cut back, 7 bases at V and 4 bases at J, with 13 bases in the middle. The CDR3 spells CASTNVGSYGYTF. The CDR3 DNA is TGTGCCAGCACTAATGTTGGATCCTATGGCTACACCTTC. Using reference TRBV2 and TRBJ1-2 for the parts outside the CDR3, the full variable domain is EPEVTQTPSHQVTQMGQEVILRCVPISNHLYFYWYRQILGQKVEFLVSFYNNEISEKSEIFDDQFSVERPDGSNFTLKIRSTKLEDSAMYFCASTNVGSYGYTFGSGTRLTVV.

The chain employs TRBV20-1 and TRBJ2-1; 10 bases match TRBD2. From germline, CDR1 is DFQATT and CDR2 SNEGSKA (reference sequence). The CDR3 runs 15 residues. J was trimmed by 12 bases and V by 0 bases; bases with no gene match: 11. The DNA for the CDR3 is TGCAGTGCTAGAGATCGGACTAGCGGCCGTCTCGTGCAGTTCTTC. It translates to CSARDRTSGRLVQFF.

The chain couples TRBV6-2 or TRBV6-3 to TRBJ1-3, with D possibly being TRBD1 (6 bases). Trimming took off 0 bases at V and 5 bases at J, with 8 bases between the two ends. Per germline, CDR1 MNHEY and CDR2 SVGEGT. The CDR3 has 14 amino acids. In DNA, the CDR3 is TGTGCCAGCAGTTACTCTGGACAGCGAAACACCATATATTTT. Translated, it gives CASSYSGQRNTIYF.

The gene calls are TRBV27 and TRBJ2-2; weak D call: TRBD1 (6 bases). Trimming removed 5 bases from V and 6 bases from J, with 10 bases in between. The CDR3 consists of 13 residues. Germline-derived CDR1 and CDR2 are MNHEY and SMNVEV (reference sequence). The CDR3 nucleotides read TGTGCCAGCAGTGTGGGGGCCCCCGGGGAGCTGTTTTTT. Its protein product is CASSVGAPGELFF.

The chain joins TRBV7-3 to TRBJ2-1, with a possible D match to TRBD2 (6 bases). Germline V CDR1 and CDR2: SGHTA, FQGTGA. V was cut by 3 bases and J by 0 bases, with 12 bases left in between. The CDR3 is made up of 16 amino acids. The CDR3 sequence is CASSLIAVTSYNEQFF. The CDR3 coding sequence is TGTGCCAGCAGCTTGATAGCGGTTACCTCCTACAATGAGCAGTTCTTC.

The chain recombines TRBV19 with TRBJ1-6, with a tentative D call TRBD1 (5 bases). The length of the CDR3 is 15 residues. V lost 3 bases and J lost 9, with 15 bases in between. Germline V gene sequence: CDR1 LNHDA, CDR2 SQIVND (reference sequence). The CDR3 nucleotides read TGTGCCAGTAGTATTCAGGGTCTTCGGGGTTCACCCCTCCACTTT. Translation gives CASSIQGLRGSPLHF. The entire variable domain, with the rest obtained from reference TRBV19 and TRBJ1-6, is as follows: DGGITQSPKYLFRKEGQNVTLSCEQNLNHDAMYWYRQDPGQGLRLIYYSQIVNDFQKGDIAEGYSVSREKKESFPLTVTSAQKNPTAFYLCASSIQGLRGSPLHFGNGTRLTVT.

The gene calls are TRBV3-1 and TRBJ1-2, with 8 bases that match TRBD1. V dropped 6 bases and J dropped 5; count of bases not matched to a gene: 8. Germline CDR1 is LGHDT and CDR2 is YNNKEL (reference sequence). The CDR3 spans 14 residues. The CDR3 loop is CASRPGQGSYGYTF. The CDR3 DNA reads as TGTGCCAGCAGGCCCGGACAGGGAAGTTATGGCTACACCTTC.

This clonotype was picked up a small number of times. The chain couples TRBV2 to TRBJ1-5; the match to TRBD1 covers 7 bases. This CDR3 region has 13 residues. The germline V gene has CDR1 SNHLY and CDR2 FYNNEI. The V and J ends lost 6 bases and 4 bases, in that order; junction bases with no gene match: 3. CDR3 amino acids: CASRRTGNQPQHF. The CDR3 DNA is TGTGCCAGCAGGAGGACAGGTAATCAGCCCCAGCATTTT.

Within the sample, this clonotype is medium-sized. The chain's CDR3 is CASSEGVGRPYGYTF. CDR3 nucleotides: TGTGCCAGCAGTGAAGGGGTCGGACGGCCGTATGGCTACACCTTC. The genes are TRBV6-1 and TRBJ1-2; D remains unclear. CDR1 and CDR2 from the germline V gene are MNHNS and SASEGT. The germline V and J ends were trimmed by 1 base and 5 bases, with 14 bases remaining between them. The CDR3 sequence is 15 residues long.

This clonotype showed up just a few times. This chain joins TRBV6-5 and TRBJ1-6, with D possibly TRBD1 on 6 matching bases. The CDR3 spans 17 residues. The V and J ends lost 2 bases and 2 bases respectively, with 13 bases between them. Germline CDR1 MNHEY, CDR2 SVGAGI. CDR3 amino acids: CASSYGGTQTYNSPLHF. The CDR3 region has the DNA TGTGCCAGCAGTTACGGGGGGACACAGACCTATAATTCACCCCTCCACTTT.

The chain has TRBV6-2 or TRBV6-3 and TRBJ2-7, with D possibly being TRBD1 (5 bases). The CDR3 contains 14 residues. Germline loops: CDR1 MNHEY, CDR2 SVGEGT. Trimming cost V 6 bases and J 0 bases, with 12 bases left between them. The CDR3 region has the DNA TGTGCCAGCAGCGGACACCCATACTCCTACGAGCAGTACTTC. Translating gives CASSGHPYSYEQYF.

The J gene is TRBJ2-3, the V gene TRBV30, with 9 bases matching TRBD2. The CDR3 spans 17 residues. Losses at the gene ends were 3 bases for V and 0 bases for J; bases not matched to a gene: 10. In germline, CDR1 is GTSNPN, CDR2 SVGIG (reference sequence). The CDR3 region has the DNA TGTGCCTGGAGCTCCGGTGGACTAGCGACCAGCACAGATACGCAGTATTTT. It codes for CAWSSGGLATSTDTQYF.

This clonotype was observed a handful of times. V usage is TRBV19 and J usage is TRBJ1-2; the D is unclear. Trimming stripped 2 bases from V and 9 bases from J, with 13 bases between. Germline CDR1 reads LNHDA; CDR2 reads SQIVND (reference sequence). The CDR3 is 13 amino acids. The CDR3 sequence is CASSINPQDSYTF. DNA for the CDR3: TGTGCCAGTAGTATAAATCCTCAAGACAGCTACACCTTC. The full variable domain, with the rest looked up from reference TRBV19 and TRBJ1-2, is DGGITQSPKYLFRKEGQNVTLSCEQNLNHDAMYWYRQDPGQGLRLIYYSQIVNDFQKGDIAEGYSVSREKKESFPLTVTSAQKNPTAFYLCASSINPQDSYTFGSGTRLTVV.

This clonotype counts as large. The CDR3 here is CASSPTGGNYGYTF. The CDR3 DNA follows: TGTGCCAGCAGTCCGACAGGGGGTAACTATGGCTACACCTTC. The chain combines TRBV12-3 or TRBV12-4 with TRBJ1-2; TRBD1 matches 9 bases. V was pared by 5 bases and J by 1 base, with 2 bases of the junction left unmatched. The CDR3 spans 14 residues.

This clonotype was detected only a few times. This rearrangement joins TRBV20-1 to TRBJ1-6, with D unclear. Germline V gives CDR1 DFQATT, CDR2 SNEGSKA (reference sequence). The CDR3 length is 13 residues. V was shortened by 0 bases and J by 3 bases, with 3 bases between the two germline ends. CDR3 DNA sequence: TGCAGTGCTAGAGAGCACTATAATTCACCCCTCCACTTT. The encoded protein is CSAREHYNSPLHF.

The genes are TRBV28 and TRBJ2-1; D possibly corresponds to TRBD1 (6 bases). Looked up from germline, CDR1 is MDHEN and CDR2 is SYDVKM. V lost 3 bases to trimming and J lost 2 bases, with 17 bases between them. This CDR3 has 17 residues. CDR3 DNA sequence: TGTGCCAGCAGTTTTCCGACCGGGACAAAAGCCTACAATGAGCAGTTCTTC. This sequence encodes CASSFPTGTKAYNEQFF.

V gene TRBV21-1 combines with J gene TRBJ2-3; the table's D gene call, TRBD2, was not cross checked with the DNA. TRBV21-1 is a recognized pseudogene. CDR3 length: 13 amino acids. The CDR3 region has the DNA TGTGCCAGCACTAGCGGGAGCACAGATACGCAGTATTTT. Its translation is CASTSGSTDTQYF.